This T cell receptor (beta chain) was observed in a study of technical replicates of blood from a few donors. CDR3 size: 12 residues. Losses at the gene ends were 7 bases for V and 7 bases for J; bases not matched to a gene: 3. Germline V lookup: CDR1 SGDLS, CDR2 YYNGEE. Clones were sequenced by immunoSEQ multiplex PCR, and TCRdb holds only the in-frame ones, with some missing. The sample includes roughly 74,000 clones, roughly 90% of them seen just once. This receptor was identified in a human donor in good health. Sequencing was done on a sample of T cells isolated from PBMCs. The V gene is TRBV9, the J gene TRBJ1-1; TRBD1 matches at 11 bases. The CDR3 nucleotides read TGTGCCAGCGGGACAGGGGGGGTTGAAGCTTTCTTT. This encodes CASGTGGVEAFF.